This T cell receptor (beta chain) was sequenced in a study of tumor and adjacent non-tumor tissue in lung cancer. General observations from the study: Compared with tumor, normal lung showed significantly lower TCR diversity. Tumor repertoires had a smaller top 100 clone share than normal lung.

Three rounds of nested PCR, following a modified ARM-PCR protocol, produced the TCRbeta library. TCRdb re-called the multiplex PCR reads with MiXCR, one entry per CDR3 protein. The data show roughly 65,000 distinct CDR3 sequences, roughly 56% seen once. The template was RNA from unsorted bulk tissue. Chemotherapy-naive patients with new lung cancer underwent thoracic surgery in China, August–November 2014. Trimming took 8 bases from V and 4 from J; bases not matched to a gene: 10. In germline, CDR1 is MNHEY, CDR2 SVGAGI. CDR3 length equals 14 residues. For this clonotype: Its antigen is not known. The CDR3 end shows no conserved phenylalanine or tryptophan, and so a read error is likely.

Sequenced input: lung tumor tissue. This TCR was recovered from a man in his fifties with non-small cell lung cancer. The rearrangement uses TRBV6-5 and TRBJ2-5; 7 bases align to TRBD2. Here the CDR3 DNA reads TGTGCCAGCTCTTTAGTGGGCGGGGGAGAGACCCAGTACTAC. Protein product: CASSLVGGGETQYY.